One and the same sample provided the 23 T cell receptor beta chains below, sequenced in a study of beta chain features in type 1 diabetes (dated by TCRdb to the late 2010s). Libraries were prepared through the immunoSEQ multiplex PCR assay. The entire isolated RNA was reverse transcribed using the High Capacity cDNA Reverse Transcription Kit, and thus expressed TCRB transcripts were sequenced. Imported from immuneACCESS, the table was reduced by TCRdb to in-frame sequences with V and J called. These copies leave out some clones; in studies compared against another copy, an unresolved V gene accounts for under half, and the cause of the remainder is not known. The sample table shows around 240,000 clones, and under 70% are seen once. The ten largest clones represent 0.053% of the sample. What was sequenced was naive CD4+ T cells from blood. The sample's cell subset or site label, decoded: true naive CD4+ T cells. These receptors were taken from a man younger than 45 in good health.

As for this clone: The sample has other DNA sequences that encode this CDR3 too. In nucleotides, the CDR3 is TGCAGCGTGGTGAGCTCCTACGAGCAGTACTTC. It yields the protein CSVVSSYEQYF. The chain recombines TRBV29-1 with TRBJ2-7; D uncertain. V gave up 6 bases and J gave up 0 bases, with 6 bases separating them. Germline lookup yields CDR1 SQVTM and CDR2 ANQGSEA. The CDR3 is 11 amino acids.

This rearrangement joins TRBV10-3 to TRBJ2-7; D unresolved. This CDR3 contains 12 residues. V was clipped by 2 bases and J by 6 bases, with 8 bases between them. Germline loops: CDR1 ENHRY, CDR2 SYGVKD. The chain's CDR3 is CAISEMGSEQYF. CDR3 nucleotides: TGTGCCATCAGTGAGATGGGTAGCGAGCAGTACTTC.

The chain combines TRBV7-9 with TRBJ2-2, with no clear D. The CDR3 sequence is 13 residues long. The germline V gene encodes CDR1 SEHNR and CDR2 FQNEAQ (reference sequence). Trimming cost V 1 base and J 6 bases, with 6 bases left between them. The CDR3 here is CASSLDYSGELFF. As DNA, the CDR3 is TGTGCCAGCAGCTTAGATTATTCCGGGGAGCTGTTTTTT.

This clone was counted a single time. For the CDR3, the DNA is TGTGCCAGCAGCCGACCGGGACAGGGGATGAATACGCAGTATTTT. Protein product: CASSRPGQGMNTQYF. The chain joins TRBV28 to TRBJ2-3; TRBD1 matches 10 bases. CDR1 is MDHEN, CDR2 SYDVKM, per germline. V gave up 6 bases and J gave up 7 bases; unmatched junction bases: 10. The CDR3 consists of 15 residues.

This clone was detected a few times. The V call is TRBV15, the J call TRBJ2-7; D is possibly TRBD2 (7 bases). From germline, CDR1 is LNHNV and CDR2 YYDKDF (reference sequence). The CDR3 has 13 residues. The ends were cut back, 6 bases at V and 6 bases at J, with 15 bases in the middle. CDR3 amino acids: CATSFGGATEQYF. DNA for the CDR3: TGTGCCACCAGTTTTGGGGGGGCCACCGAGCAGTACTTC.

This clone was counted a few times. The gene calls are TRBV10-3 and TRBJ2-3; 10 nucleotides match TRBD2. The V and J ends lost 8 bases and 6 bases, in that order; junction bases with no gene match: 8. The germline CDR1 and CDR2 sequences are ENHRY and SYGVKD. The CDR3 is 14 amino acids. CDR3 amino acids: CAIGLAGAHDTQYF. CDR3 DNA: TGTGCCATCGGGCTAGCGGGAGCCCATGATACGCAGTATTTT.

In DNA, the CDR3 is TGTGCCAGCAGTACCGGGACAGGGGACTACGAGCAGTACTTC. It specifies CASSTGTGDYEQYF. The chain joins TRBV2 to TRBJ2-7; TRBD1 agrees at 10 bases. The germline gives CDR1 SNHLY, CDR2 FYNNEI. This CDR3 is built from 14 residues. Unmatched junction bases numbered 4, after V lost 5 bases and J lost 3 bases.

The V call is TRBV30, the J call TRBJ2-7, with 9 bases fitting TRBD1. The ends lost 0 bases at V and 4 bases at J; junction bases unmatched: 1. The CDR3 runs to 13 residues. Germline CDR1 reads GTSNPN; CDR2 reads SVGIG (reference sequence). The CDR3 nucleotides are TGTGCCTGGAGTGTAGACAGGGGGTACGAGCAGTACTTC. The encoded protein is CAWSVDRGYEQYF.

The CDR3 loop reads CASSWTGPGGTDTQYF. The CDR3 DNA sequence: TGTGCCAGCAGTTGGACCGGCCCCGGAGGCACAGATACGCAGTATTTT. This chain connects TRBV6-5 to TRBJ2-3; D unresolved. The CDR3 consists of 16 residues. Germline CDR1 MNHEY, CDR2 SVGAGI. The V end was cut by 4 bases, the J end by 1 base, with 15 bases between.

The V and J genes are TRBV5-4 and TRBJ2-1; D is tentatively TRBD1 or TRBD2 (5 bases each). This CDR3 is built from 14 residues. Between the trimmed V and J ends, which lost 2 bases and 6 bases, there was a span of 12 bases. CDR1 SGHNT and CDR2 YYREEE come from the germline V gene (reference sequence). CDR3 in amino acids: CASSFRGAGNEQFF. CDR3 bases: TGTGCCAGCAGCTTTCGAGGGGCTGGCAATGAGCAGTTCTTC.

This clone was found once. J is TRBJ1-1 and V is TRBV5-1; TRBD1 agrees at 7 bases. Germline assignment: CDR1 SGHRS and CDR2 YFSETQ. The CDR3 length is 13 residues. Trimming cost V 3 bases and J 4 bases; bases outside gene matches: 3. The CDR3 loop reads CASSSSGGTEAFF. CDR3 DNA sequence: TGCGCCAGCAGCTCCTCAGGGGGCACTGAAGCTTTCTTT.

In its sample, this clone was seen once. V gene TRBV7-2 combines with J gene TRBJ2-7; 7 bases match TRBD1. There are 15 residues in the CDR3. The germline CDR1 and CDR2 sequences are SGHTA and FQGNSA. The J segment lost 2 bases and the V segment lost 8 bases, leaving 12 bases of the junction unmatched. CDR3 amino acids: CASLGKGGLTYEQYF. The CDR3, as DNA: TGTGCCAGCCTCGGAAAAGGGGGCTTAACCTACGAGCAGTACTTC.

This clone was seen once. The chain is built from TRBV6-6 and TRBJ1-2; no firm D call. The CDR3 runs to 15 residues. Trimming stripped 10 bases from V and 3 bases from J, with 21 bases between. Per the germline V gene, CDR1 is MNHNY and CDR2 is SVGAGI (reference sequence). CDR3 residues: CATSSWEGLDYGYTF. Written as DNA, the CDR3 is TGTGCCACGTCATCCTGGGAGGGTCTGGACTATGGCTACACCTTC.

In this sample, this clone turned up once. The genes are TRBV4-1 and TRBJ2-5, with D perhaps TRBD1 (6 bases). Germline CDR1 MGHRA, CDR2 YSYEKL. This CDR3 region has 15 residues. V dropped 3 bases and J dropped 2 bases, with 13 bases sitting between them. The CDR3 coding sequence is TGCGCCAGCAGCCAGGTTGGGACACCACAAGAGACCCAGTACTTC. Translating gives CASSQVGTPQETQYF.

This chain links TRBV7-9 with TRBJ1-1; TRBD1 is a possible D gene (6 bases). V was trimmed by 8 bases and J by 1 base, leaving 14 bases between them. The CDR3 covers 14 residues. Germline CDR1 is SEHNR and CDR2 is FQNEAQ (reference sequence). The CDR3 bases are TGTGCCAGCTCAAACACAGGGAGGAACACTGAAGCTTTCTTT. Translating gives CASSNTGRNTEAFF.

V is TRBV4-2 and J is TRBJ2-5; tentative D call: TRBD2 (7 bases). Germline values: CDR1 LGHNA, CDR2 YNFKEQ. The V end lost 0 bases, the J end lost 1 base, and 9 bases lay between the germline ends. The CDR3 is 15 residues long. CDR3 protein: CASSQDAGAQETQYF. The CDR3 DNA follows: TGTGCCAGCAGCCAAGATGCGGGGGCCCAAGAGACCCAGTACTTC.

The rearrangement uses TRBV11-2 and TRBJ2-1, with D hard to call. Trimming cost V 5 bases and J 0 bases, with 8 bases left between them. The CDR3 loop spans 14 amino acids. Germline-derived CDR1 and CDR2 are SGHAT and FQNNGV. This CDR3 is CASSPASSYNEQFF. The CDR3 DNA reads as TGTGCCAGCAGCCCGGCGAGCTCCTACAATGAGCAGTTCTTC.

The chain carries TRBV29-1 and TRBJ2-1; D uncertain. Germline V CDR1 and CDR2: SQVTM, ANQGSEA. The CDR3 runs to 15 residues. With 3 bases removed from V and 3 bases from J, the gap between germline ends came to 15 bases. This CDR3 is CSVDFEGYYYNEQFF. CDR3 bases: TGCAGCGTTGACTTTGAAGGATACTACTACAATGAGCAGTTCTTC.

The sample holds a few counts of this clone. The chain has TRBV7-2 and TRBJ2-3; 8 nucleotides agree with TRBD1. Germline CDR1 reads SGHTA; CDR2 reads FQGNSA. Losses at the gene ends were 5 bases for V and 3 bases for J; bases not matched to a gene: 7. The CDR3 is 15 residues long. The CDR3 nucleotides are TGTGCCAGCAGCAAACAGGGGGTAGGGACAGATACGCAGTATTTT. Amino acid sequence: CASSKQGVGTDTQYF.

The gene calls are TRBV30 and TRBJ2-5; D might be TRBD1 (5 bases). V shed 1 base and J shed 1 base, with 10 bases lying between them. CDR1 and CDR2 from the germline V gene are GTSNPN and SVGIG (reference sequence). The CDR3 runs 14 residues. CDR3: CAWSGVTGQETQYF. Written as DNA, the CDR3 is TGTGCCTGGAGTGGCGTAACAGGCCAAGAGACCCAGTACTTC.

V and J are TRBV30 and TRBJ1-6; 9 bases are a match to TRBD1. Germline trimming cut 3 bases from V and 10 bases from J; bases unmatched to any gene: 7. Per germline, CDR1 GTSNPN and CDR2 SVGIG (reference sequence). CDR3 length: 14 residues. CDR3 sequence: CAWRGQGGVSPLHF. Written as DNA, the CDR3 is TGTGCCTGGAGGGGACAGGGAGGTGTATCACCCCTCCACTTT.

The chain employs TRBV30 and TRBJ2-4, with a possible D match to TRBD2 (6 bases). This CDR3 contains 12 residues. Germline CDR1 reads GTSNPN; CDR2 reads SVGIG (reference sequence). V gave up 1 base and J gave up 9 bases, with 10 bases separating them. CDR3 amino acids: CAWSEVSGIQYF. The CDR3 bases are TGTGCCTGGAGTGAAGTTAGCGGCATTCAGTACTTC. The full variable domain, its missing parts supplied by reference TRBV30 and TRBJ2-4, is SQTIHQWPATLVQPVGSPLSLECTVEGTSNPNLYWYRQAAGRGLQLLFYSVGIGQISSEVPQNLSASRPQDRQFILSSKKLLLSDSGFYLCAWSEVSGIQYFGAGTRLSVL.

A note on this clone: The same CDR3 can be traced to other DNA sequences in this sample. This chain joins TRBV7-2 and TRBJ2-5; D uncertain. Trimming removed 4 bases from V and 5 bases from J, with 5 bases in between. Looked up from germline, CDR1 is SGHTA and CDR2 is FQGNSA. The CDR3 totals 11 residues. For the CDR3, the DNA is TGTGCCAGCAGCTCAAGGGAGACCCAGTACTTC. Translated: CASSSRETQYF.